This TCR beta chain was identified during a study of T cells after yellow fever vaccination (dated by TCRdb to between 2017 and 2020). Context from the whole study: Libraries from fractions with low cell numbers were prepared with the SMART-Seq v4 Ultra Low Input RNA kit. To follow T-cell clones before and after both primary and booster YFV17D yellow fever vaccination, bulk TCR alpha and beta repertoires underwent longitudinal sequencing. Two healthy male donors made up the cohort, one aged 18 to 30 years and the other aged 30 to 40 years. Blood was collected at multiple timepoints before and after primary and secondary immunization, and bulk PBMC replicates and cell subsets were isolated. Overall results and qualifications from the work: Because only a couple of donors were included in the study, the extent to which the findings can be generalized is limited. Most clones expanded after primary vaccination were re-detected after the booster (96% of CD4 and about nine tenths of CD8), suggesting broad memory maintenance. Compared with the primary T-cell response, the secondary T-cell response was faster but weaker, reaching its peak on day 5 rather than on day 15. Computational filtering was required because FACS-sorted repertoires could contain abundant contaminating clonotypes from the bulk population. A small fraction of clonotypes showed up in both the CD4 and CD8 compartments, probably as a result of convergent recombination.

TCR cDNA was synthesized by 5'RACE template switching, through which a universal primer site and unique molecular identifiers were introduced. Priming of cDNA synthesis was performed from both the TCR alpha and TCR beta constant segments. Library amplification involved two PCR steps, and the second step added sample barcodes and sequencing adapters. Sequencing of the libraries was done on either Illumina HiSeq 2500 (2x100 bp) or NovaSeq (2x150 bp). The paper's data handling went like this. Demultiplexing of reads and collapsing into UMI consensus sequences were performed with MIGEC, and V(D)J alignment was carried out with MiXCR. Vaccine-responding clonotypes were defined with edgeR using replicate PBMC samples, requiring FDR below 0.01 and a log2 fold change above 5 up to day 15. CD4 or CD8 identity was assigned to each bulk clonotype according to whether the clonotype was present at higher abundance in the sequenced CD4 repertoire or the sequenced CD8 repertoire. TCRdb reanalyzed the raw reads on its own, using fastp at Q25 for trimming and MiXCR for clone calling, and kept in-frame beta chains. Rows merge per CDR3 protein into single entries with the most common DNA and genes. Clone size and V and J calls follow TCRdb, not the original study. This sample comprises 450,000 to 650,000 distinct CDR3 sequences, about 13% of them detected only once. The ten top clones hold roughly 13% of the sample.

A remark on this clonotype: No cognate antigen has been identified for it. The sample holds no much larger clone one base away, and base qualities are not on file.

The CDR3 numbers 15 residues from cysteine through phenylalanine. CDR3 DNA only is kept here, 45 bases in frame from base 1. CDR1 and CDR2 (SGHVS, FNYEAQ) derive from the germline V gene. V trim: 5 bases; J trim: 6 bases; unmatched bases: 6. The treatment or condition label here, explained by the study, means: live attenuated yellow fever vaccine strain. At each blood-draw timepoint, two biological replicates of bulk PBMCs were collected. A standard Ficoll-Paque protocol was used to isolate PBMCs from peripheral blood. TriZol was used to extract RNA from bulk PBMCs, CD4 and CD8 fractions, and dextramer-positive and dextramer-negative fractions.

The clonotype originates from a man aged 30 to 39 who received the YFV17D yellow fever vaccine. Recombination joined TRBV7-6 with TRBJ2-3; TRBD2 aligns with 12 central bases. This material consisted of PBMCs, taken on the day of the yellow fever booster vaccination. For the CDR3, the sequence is CASSPGLAGLDTQYF. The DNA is TGTGCCAGCAGCCCGGGACTAGCGGGTTTGGATACGCAGTATTTT.